This T cell receptor (beta chain) was found in a study of cytomegalovirus exposure and HLA in healthy donors. Primers: 60 Vbeta forward and 13 Jbeta reverse. Profiled with immunoSEQ multiplex PCR; TCRdb holds only in-frame clones, not every one. The sample shows some 160,000 clones, roughly four fifths of them seen only once. Study-wide points: Several of the most significant clusters appeared linked to common viral pathogens, based on a later analysis.

This clone was observed a handful of times. Its antigen remains unidentified. This clonotype originated in a male donor in good health and CMV-seronegative. The sequencing input was PBMCs.

CDR3 coding DNA: TGTGCCAGCAGCTTCGGGACAGGGAGAGGGCGCACAGATACGCAGTATTTT. Protein sequence: CASSFGTGRGRTDTQYF. V gene TRBV9 combines with J gene TRBJ2-3, with 9 positions matching TRBD1. CDR1 SGDLS and CDR2 YYNGEE come from the germline V gene. There are 17 residues in the CDR3. Trimming cost V 4 bases and J 1 base; bases outside gene matches: 10.